Reported below is one T cell receptor beta chain. TCRdb re-derived calls from the PCR reads in MiXCR, one entry per CDR3 protein. The sample lists over 13,000 distinct CDR3 sequences, about 50% occurring once. This specimen belongs to a study of tumor-infiltrating lymphocytes in oesophageal squamous cell carcinoma. V lost 2 bases to trimming and J lost 10 bases, with 12 bases between them. The CDR3 consists of 13 residues. CDR1 and CDR2 from the germline V gene are SGHTA and FQGTGA. This clonotype was sampled from a male donor with esophageal squamous cell carcinoma. The chain employs TRBV7-3 and TRBJ2-1; maybe TRBD1 (5 bases). What was sequenced was esophageal tumor tissue. In nucleotides, the CDR3 is TGTGCCAGCAGCTTATTGTTGGGGCAGGAGCAGTTCTTC. This sequence encodes CASSLLLGQEQFF.